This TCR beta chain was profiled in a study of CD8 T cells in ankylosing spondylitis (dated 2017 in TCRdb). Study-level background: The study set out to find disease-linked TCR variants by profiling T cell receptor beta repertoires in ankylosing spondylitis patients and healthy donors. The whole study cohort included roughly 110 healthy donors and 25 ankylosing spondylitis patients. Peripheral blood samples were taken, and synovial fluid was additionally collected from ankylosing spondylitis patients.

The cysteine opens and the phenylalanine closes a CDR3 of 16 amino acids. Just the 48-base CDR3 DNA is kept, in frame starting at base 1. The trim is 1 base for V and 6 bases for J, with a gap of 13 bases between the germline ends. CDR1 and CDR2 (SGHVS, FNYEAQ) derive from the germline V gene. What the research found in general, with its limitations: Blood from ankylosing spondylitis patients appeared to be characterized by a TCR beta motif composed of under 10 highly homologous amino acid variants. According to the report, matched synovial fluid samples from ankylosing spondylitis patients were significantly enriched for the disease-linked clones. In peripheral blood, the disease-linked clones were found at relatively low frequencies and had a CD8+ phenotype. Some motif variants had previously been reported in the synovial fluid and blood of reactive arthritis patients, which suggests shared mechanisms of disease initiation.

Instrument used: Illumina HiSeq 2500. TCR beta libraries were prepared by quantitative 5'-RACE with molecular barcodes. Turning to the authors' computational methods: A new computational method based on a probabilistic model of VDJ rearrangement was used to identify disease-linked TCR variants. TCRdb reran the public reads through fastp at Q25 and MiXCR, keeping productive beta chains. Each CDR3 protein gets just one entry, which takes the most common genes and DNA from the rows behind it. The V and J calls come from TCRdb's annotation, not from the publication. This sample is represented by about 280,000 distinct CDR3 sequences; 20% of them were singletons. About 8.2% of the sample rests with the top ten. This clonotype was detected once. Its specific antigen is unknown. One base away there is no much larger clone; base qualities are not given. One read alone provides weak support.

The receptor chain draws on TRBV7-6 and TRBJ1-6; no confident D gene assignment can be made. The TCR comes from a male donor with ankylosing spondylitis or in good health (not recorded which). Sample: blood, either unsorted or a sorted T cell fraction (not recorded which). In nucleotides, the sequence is TGTGCCAGCAGCTTAGGGACGGCTGGCACTAATTCACCCCTCCACTTT. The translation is CASSLGTAGTNSPLHF.